This T cell receptor beta chain was retrieved from a study of T cells in tuberculosis. Study as a whole: IGRA-negative adolescents, IGRA-positive adolescents with latent tuberculosis and adults with active tuberculosis formed this South African cohort.

Sequencing used immunoSEQ multiplex PCR; TCRdb keeps in-frame clones, though not all of them. The sample carries tens of thousands of clones, roughly 95% recorded once. The CDR3 runs 16 residues. Trimming left V 1 base short and J 2 bases short, with 14 bases between. The V gene's germline CDR1 is SGHAT and CDR2 FQNNGV. The origin of this receptor is a donor aged 10-29 years with latent tuberculosis or without tuberculosis infection. Material for sequencing was PBMCs. This sequence joins TRBV11-2 and TRBJ2-5; tentative D call: TRBD2 (7 bases). The CDR3 bases are TGTGCCAGCAGCTTAGGTTGGGGGGGGCTGCAAGAGACCCAGTACTTC. Translation: CASSLGWGGLQETQYF.